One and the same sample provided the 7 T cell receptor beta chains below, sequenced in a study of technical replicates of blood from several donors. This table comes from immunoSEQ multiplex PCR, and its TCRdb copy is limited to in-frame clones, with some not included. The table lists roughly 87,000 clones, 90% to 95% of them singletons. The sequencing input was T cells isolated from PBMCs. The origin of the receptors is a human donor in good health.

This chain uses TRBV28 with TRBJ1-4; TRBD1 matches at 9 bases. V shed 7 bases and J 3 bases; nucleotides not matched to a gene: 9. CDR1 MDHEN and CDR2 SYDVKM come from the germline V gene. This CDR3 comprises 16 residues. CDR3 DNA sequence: TGTGCCAGCATCAGACAGGGGGGAAGGGCTAATGAAAAACTGTTTTTT. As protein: CASIRQGGRANEKLFF.

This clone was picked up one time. The CDR3 reads CASSRRDRGDFNYGYTF. The CDR3 nucleotides are TGTGCCAGCAGCAGGCGGGACAGGGGCGACTTTAACTATGGCTACACCTTC. The chain is built from TRBV21-1 and TRBJ1-2; the D call TRBD1 from the table was never checked on the DNA. TRBV21-1 is an annotated pseudogene. The CDR3 extends over 17 amino acids.

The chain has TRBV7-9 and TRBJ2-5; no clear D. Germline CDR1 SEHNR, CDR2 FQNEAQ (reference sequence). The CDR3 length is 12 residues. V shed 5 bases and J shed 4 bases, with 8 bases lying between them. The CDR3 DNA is TGTGCCAGCAGCCCGACACTAGAGACCCAGTACTTC. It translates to CASSPTLETQYF. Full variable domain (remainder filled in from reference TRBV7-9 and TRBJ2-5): DTGVSQNPRHKITKRGQNVTFRCDPISEHNRLYWYRQTLGQGPEFLTYFQNEAQLEKSRLLSDRFSAERPKGSFSTLEIQRTEQGDSAMYLCASSPTLETQYFGPGTRLLVL.

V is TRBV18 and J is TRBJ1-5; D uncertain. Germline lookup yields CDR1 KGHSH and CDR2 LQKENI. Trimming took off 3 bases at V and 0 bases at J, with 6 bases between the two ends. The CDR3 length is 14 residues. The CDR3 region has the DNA TGTGCCAGCTCACCGGGCGTTAGCAATCAGCCCCAGCATTTT. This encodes CASSPGVSNQPQHF.

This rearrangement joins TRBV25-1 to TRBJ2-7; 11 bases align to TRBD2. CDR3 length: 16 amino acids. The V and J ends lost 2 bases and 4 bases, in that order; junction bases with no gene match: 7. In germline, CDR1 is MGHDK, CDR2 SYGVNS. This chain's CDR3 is CASSELAGGFGYEQYF. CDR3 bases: TGTGCCAGCAGTGAACTAGCGGGGGGCTTTGGGTACGAGCAGTACTTC.

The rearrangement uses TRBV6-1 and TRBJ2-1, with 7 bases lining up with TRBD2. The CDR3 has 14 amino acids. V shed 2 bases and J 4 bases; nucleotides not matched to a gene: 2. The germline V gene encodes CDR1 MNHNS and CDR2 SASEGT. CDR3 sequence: CASSELAAYNEQFF. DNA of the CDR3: TGTGCCAGCAGTGAACTAGCGGCGTACAATGAGCAGTTCTTC.

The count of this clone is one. CDR3 DNA: TGTGCCAGCAGTTACATTACTAGCGGCAATGAGCAGTTCTTC. The encoded protein is CASSYITSGNEQFF. The rearrangement links TRBV6-5 to TRBJ2-1; 8 nucleotides agree with TRBD2. Looked up from germline, CDR1 is MNHEY and CDR2 is SVGAGI. This CDR3 region has 14 residues. V lost 2 bases, J lost 6 bases, and 3 bases stayed unmatched.